This is a list of T cell receptor beta chains from one sample in a study of cytomegalovirus exposure and HLA in healthy donors. Some clones are missing from TCRdb's copy, which holds only in-frame ones; the method was immunoSEQ multiplex PCR. The sample lists 180,000 or so clones, 75% to 85% occurring once. The source material was PBMCs. These receptors were taken from a man aged 18 to 30 in good health and CMV-seronegative. The CDR3 runs from the conserved cysteine through the conserved F or W. The order of the fields is V gene, D gene, J gene, clone size, CDR3 protein, CDR3 DNA. The D gene is left open where the match is weak. Where a row states a size, it is once, few, many or the class of an expanded clone; other rows omit it.

V: TRBV6-6
D: TRBD1
J: TRBJ1-5
size: -
CDR3: CASSSPGTGANQPQHF
DNA: TGTGCCAGCAGTTCCCCGGGGACAGGGGCTAATCAGCCCCAGCATTTT

V: TRBV7-9
D: -
J: TRBJ2-2
size: -
CDR3: CASSLGGDITANTGELFF
DNA: TGTGCCAGCAGCTTAGGGGGCGATATCACAGCGAACACCGGGGAGCTGTTTTTT

V: TRBV27
D: TRBD2
J: TRBJ2-7
size: -
CDR3: CASSLFLAGVHEQYF
DNA: TGTGCCAGCAGTTTATTCCTAGCGGGAGTGCACGAGCAGTACTTC

V: TRBV5-1
D: TRBD1
J: TRBJ2-7
size: -
CDR3: CASSRGDSPEVDEQYF
DNA: TGCGCCAGCAGCAGAGGGGACAGTCCCGAAGTGGACGAGCAGTACTTC

V: TRBV7-9
D: TRBD2
J: TRBJ2-5
size: once
CDR3: CASSPGLAAEETQYF
DNA: TGTGCCAGCAGCCCGGGACTAGCCGCGGAGGAGACCCAGTACTTC

V: TRBV7-9
D: TRBD2
J: TRBJ2-3
size: once
CDR3: CASSQGSSGSFADTQYF
DNA: TGTGCCAGCAGCCAGGGTTCTAGCGGGAGTTTTGCAGATACGCAGTATTTT

V: TRBV28
D: -
J: TRBJ1-1
size: -
CDR3: CALSRTLGTEAFF
DNA: TGTGCCTTGAGCCGAACTCTCGGCACTGAAGCTTTCTTT

V: TRBV4-1
D: TRBD1
J: TRBJ2-1
size: -
CDR3: CASSQRQGVNNEQFF
DNA: TGCGCCAGCAGCCAGCGGCAGGGGGTTAACAATGAGCAGTTCTTC

V: TRBV6-5
D: -
J: TRBJ1-5
size: -
CDR3: CASSSLAGGNQPQHF
DNA: TGTGCCAGCAGTTCCTTGGCGGGGGGCAATCAGCCCCAGCATTTT

V: TRBV30
D: TRBD1
J: TRBJ2-2
size: once
CDR3: CACGNRGISGELFF
DNA: TGTGCCTGCGGAAACAGGGGGATCAGCGGGGAGCTGTTTTTT

V: TRBV5-1
D: TRBD2
J: TRBJ2-7
size: -
CDR3: CASSWGTSGPYEQYF
DNA: TGCGCCAGCAGCTGGGGGACTAGCGGTCCCTACGAGCAGTACTTC

V: TRBV28
D: TRBD1
J: TRBJ1-2
size: -
CDR3: CASSLEGQNYGYTF
DNA: TGTGCCAGCAGTTTAGAGGGACAGAACTATGGCTACACCTTC

V: TRBV6-5
D: TRBD2
J: TRBJ2-7
size: -
CDR3: CASRLAGEGSYEQYF
DNA: TGTGCCAGCAGACTAGCGGGGGAGGGCTCCTACGAGCAGTACTTC

V: TRBV10-3
D: -
J: TRBJ2-3
size: -
CDR3: CAIRQGSTDTQYF
DNA: TGTGCCATCCGGCAGGGGAGCACAGATACGCAGTATTTT

V: TRBV5-1
D: -
J: TRBJ1-5
size: -
CDR3: CASSLGAGVNQPQHF
DNA: TGCGCCAGCAGCTTGGGTGCAGGGGTCAATCAGCCCCAGCATTTT

V: TRBV28
D: TRBD1
J: TRBJ2-7
size: -
CDR3: CASSLRPGQNYEQYF
DNA: TGTGCCAGCAGTTTAAGGCCGGGACAGAATTACGAGCAGTACTTC

V: TRBV28
D: TRBD1
J: TRBJ2-7
size: -
CDR3: CASSLTGVAYEQYF
DNA: TGTGCCAGCAGTCTCACAGGGGTGGCCTACGAGCAGTACTTC

V: TRBV7-6
D: -
J: TRBJ2-4
size: -
CDR3: CASSDSVAKNIQYF
DNA: TGTGCCAGCAGCGATTCAGTAGCCAAAAACATTCAGTACTTC

V: TRBV9
D: -
J: TRBJ1-1
size: -
CDR3: CASSVAVGSLNTEAFF
DNA: TGTGCCAGCAGCGTAGCTGTGGGCAGTCTGAACACTGAAGCTTTCTTT

V: TRBV7-7
D: TRBD2
J: TRBJ2-1
size: -
CDR3: CASSSGLADYNEQFF
DNA: TGTGCTAGCAGCTCGGGACTAGCGGACTACAATGAGCAGTTCTTC

V: TRBV15
D: -
J: TRBJ1-2
size: -
CDR3: CATSRDRPRAVSGYTF
DNA: TGTGCCACCAGCAGAGATAGGCCCAGGGCCGTCTCCGGCTACACCTTC

V: TRBV27
D: -
J: TRBJ2-3
size: -
CDR3: CASRDSSTDTQYF
DNA: TGTGCCAGCAGGGACTCTAGCACAGATACGCAGTATTTT

V: TRBV9
D: -
J: TRBJ2-1
size: few
CDR3: CASSVELAGASGSEQFF
DNA: TGTGCCAGCAGCGTAGAATTGGCGGGGGCATCGGGTAGTGAGCAGTTCTTC

V: TRBV5-8
D: -
J: TRBJ2-7
size: -
CDR3: CASRGIRGHISYEQYF
DNA: TGTGCCAGCAGGGGGATAAGGGGCCACATATCCTACGAGCAGTACTTC

V: TRBV7-9
D: -
J: TRBJ1-1
size: -
CDR3: CASSLDFWQGNTEAFF
DNA: TGTGCCAGCAGCTTAGATTTCTGGCAGGGGAACACTGAAGCTTTCTTT

V: TRBV9
D: TRBD1
J: TRBJ1-1
size: -
CDR3: CASSDDRVTEAFF
DNA: TGTGCCAGCAGCGACGACAGGGTCACTGAAGCTTTCTTT

V: TRBV7-3
D: TRBD1
J: TRBJ2-4
size: few
CDR3: CASSTGTGYKNIQYF
DNA: TGTGCCAGCAGCACTGGGACAGGGTACAAAAACATTCAGTACTTC

V: TRBV4-1
D: TRBD1
J: TRBJ2-6
size: -
CDR3: CASSRNKHTGAGANVLTF
DNA: TGCGCCAGCAGCCGAAATAAACACACAGGGGCTGGGGCCAACGTCCTGACTTTC

V: TRBV4-2
D: TRBD1
J: TRBJ1-5
size: -
CDR3: CASSQDARGTPVGQHF
DNA: TGTGCCAGCAGCCAAGATGCCAGGGGGACCCCTGTTGGCCAGCATTTT

V: TRBV29-1
D: -
J: TRBJ2-5
size: -
CDR3: CSVSPTGSETQYF
DNA: TGCAGCGTTTCCCCGACGGGGTCAGAGACCCAGTACTTC

V: TRBV5-5
D: TRBD2
J: TRBJ2-5
size: few
CDR3: CASSAGGLGETQYF
DNA: TGTGCCAGCAGTGCGGGGGGGCTGGGTGAGACCCAGTACTTC

V: TRBV5-8
D: TRBD1
J: TRBJ2-7
size: -
CDR3: CASSLDRGYEQYF
DNA: TGTGCCAGCAGCTTAGACAGGGGTTACGAGCAGTACTTC